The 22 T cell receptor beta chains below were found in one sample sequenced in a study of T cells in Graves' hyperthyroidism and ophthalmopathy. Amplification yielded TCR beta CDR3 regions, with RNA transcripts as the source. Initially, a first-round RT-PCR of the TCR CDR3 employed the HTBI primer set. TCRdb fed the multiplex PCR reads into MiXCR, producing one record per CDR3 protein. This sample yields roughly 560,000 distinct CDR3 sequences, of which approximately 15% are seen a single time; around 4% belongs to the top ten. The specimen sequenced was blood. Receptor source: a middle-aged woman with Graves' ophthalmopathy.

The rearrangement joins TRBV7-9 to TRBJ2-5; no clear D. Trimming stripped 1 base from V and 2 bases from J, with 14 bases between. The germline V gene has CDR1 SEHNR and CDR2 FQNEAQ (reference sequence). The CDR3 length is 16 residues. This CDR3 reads CASSLEKSGIQETQYF. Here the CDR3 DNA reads TGTGCCAGCAGCTTAGAAAAGTCGGGCATTCAAGAGACCCAGTACTTC.

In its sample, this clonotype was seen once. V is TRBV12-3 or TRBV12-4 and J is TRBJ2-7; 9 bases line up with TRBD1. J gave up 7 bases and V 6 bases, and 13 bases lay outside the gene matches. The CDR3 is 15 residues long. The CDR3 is CASRGSGTGLREQYF. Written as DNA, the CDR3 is TGTGCCAGCAGGGGGTCCGGGACAGGGCTGAGGGAGCAGTACTTC.

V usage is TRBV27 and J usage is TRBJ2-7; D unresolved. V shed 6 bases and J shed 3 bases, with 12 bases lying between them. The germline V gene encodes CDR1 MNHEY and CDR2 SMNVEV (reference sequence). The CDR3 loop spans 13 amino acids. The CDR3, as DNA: TGTGCCAGCAGCCACGGACCCGACTACGAGCAGTACTTC. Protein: CASSHGPDYEQYF.

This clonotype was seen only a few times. The CDR3 protein is CAWSDVAGLSYEQYF. The CDR3 DNA reads TGTGCCTGGAGTGACGTAGCGGGACTTAGCTACGAGCAGTACTTC. The chain recombines TRBV30 with TRBJ2-7; 8 nucleotides line up with TRBD2. Germline-derived CDR1 and CDR2 are GTSNPN and SVGIG (reference sequence). This CDR3 has 15 residues. V trimming: 1 base; J trimming: 3 bases; junction bases outside the gene matches: 8.

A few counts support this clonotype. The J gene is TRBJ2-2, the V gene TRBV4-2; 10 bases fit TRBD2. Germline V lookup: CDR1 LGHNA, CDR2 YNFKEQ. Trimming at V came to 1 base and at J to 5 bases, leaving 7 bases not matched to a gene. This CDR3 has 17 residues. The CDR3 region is CASSQGLAGVWTGELFF. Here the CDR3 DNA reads TGTGCCAGCAGCCAAGGTCTAGCGGGAGTGTGGACCGGGGAGCTGTTTTTT.

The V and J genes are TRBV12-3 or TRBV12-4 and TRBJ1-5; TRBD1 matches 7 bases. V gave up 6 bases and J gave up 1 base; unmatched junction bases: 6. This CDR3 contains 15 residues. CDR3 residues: CASRPTGDSNQPQHF. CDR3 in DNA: TGTGCCAGCAGGCCTACAGGGGACAGCAATCAGCCCCAGCATTTT.

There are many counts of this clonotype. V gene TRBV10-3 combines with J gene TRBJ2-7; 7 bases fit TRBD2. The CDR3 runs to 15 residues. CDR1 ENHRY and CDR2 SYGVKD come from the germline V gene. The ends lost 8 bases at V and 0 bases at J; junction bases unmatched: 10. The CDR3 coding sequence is TGTGCCATCGCCACTAGCGTGAGACCCTCCTACGAGCAGTACTTC. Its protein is CAIATSVRPSYEQYF.

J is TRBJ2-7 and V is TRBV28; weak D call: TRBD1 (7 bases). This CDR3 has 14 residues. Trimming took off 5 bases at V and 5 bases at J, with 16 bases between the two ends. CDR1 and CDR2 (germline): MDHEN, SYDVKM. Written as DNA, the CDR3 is TGTGCCAGCAGTGACAGGGTGTCTAGCGACGAGCAGTACTTC. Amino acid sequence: CASSDRVSSDEQYF.

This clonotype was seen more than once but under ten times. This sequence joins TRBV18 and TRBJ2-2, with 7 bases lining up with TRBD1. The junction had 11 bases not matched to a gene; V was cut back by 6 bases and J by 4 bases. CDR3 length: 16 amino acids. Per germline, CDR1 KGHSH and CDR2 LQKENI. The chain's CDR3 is CASSWDSSFSTGELFF. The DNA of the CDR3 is TGTGCCAGCTCTTGGGACAGCAGTTTTAGCACCGGGGAGCTGTTTTTT.

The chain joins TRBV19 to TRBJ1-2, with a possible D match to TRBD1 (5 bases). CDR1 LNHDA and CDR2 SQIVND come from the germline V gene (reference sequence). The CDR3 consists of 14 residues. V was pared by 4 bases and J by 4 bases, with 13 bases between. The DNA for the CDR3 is TGTGCCAGTAGTAAAATAGGGGTTGGCTATGGCTACACCTTC. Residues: CASSKIGVGYGYTF.

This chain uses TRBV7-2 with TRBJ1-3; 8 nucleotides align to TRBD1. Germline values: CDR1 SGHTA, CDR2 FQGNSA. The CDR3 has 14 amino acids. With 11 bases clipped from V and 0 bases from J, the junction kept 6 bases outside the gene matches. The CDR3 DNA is TGTGCCGGCGGGACAGGCTTCTCTGGAAACACCATATATTTT. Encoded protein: CAGGTGFSGNTIYF.

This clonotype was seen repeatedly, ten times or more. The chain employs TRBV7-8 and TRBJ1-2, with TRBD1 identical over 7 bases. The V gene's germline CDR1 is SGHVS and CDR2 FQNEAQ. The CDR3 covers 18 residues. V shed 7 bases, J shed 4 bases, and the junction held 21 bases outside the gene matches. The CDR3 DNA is TGTGCCAGCACCCCTAGTTCGGGCAGGGGGGGATTTGGCTATGGCTACACCTTC. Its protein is CASTPSSGRGGFGYGYTF.

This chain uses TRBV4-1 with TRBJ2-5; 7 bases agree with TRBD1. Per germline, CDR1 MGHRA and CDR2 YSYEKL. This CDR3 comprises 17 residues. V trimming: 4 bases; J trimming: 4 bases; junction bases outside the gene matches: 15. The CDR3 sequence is CASSLAMTGRLRETQYF. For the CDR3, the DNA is TGCGCCAGCAGCCTAGCTATGACAGGGCGTTTGCGAGAGACCCAGTACTTC.

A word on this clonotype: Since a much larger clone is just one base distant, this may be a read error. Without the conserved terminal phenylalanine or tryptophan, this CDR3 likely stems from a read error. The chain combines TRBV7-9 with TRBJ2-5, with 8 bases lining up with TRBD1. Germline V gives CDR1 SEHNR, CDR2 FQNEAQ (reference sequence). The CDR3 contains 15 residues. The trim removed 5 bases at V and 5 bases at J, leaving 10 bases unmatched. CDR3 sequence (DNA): TGTGCCAGCAGCGCCCTGGGACAGGTTTATGAGACCCAGTACTCC. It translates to CASSALGQVYETQYS.

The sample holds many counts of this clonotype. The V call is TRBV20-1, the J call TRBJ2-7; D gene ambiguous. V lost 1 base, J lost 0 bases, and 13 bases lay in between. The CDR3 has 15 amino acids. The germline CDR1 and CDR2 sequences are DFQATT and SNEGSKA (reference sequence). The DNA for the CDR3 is TGCAGTGCTAGAGGGGTAGCATCGAGCTCCTACGAGCAGTACTTC. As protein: CSARGVASSSYEQYF.

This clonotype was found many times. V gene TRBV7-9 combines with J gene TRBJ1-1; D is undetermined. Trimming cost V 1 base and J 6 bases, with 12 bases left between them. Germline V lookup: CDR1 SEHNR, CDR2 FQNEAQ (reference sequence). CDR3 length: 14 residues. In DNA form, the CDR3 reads TGTGCCAGCAGCTTAGTTTTCCCCGGCGCTGAAGCTTTCTTT. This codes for CASSLVFPGAEAFF.

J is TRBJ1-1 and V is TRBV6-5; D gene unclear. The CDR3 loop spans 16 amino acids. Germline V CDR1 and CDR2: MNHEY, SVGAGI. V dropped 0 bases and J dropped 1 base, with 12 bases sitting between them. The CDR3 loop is CASSYSYRIENTEAFF. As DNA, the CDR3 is TGTGCCAGCAGTTACTCGTATAGGATTGAGAACACTGAAGCTTTCTTT.

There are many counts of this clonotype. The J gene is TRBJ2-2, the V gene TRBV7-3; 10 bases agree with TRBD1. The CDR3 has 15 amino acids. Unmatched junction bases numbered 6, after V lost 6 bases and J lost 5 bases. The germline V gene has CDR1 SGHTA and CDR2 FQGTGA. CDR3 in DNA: TGTGCCAGCAGTCAGGGGACAGGGGTGACCGGGGAGCTGTTTTTT. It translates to CASSQGTGVTGELFF.

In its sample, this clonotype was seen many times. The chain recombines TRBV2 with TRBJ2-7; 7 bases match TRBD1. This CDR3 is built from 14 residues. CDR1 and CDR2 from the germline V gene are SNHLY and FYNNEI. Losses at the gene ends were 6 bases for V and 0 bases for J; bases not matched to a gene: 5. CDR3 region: CASRKGQISYEQYF. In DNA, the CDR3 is TGTGCCAGCAGGAAGGGACAGATCTCCTACGAGCAGTACTTC.

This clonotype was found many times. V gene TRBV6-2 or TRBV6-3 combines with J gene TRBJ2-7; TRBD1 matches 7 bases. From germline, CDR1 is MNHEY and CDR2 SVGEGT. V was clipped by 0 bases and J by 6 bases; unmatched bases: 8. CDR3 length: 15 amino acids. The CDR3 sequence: CASSYSNRGEGEQYF. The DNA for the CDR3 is TGTGCCAGCAGTTACTCTAACAGGGGTGAGGGCGAGCAGTACTTC.

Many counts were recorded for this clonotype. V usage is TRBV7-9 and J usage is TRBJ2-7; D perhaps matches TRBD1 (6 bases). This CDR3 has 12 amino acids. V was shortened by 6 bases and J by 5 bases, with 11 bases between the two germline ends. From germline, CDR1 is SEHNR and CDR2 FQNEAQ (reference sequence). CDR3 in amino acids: CASSFNRDEQYF. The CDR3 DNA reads TGTGCCAGCAGTTTTAACAGGGACGAGCAGTACTTC.

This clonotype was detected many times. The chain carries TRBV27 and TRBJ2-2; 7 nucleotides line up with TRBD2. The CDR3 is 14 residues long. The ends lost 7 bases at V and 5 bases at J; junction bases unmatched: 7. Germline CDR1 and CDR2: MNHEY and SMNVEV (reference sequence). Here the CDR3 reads CASKAGVGTGELFF. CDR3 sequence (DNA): TGTGCCAGCAAGGCGGGAGTAGGGACCGGGGAGCTGTTTTTT.